The 22 T cell receptor beta chains below were found in one sample sequenced in a study of metastatic and nonmetastatic thyroid tumors. Through MiXCR, TCRdb re-clonotyped the PCR reads. The sample lists just over 70,000 clones; roughly 18% were seen once. All patients were treatment-naive before thyroid surgery. Source material: blood. The source is a female donor with papillary thyroid cancer or a benign thyroid nodule (not recorded which). Some clones in this sample may be carry-over from other donors' samples.

This clone has just one count. J is TRBJ1-3 and V is TRBV5-1; 7 positions match TRBD1. Germline V gene lookup returns CDR1 SGHRS and CDR2 YFSETQ. The CDR3 loop spans 16 amino acids. The ends lost 0 bases at V and 4 bases at J; junction bases unmatched: 7. As DNA, the CDR3 is TGCGCCAGCAGCTTGGCTGGGACAGCAGGAGGAAACACCATATATTTT. Amino acid sequence: CASSLAGTAGGNTIYF.

In its sample, this clone was seen many times. This chain uses TRBV18 with TRBJ2-1, with unresolved D. Germline CDR1 and CDR2: KGHSH and LQKENI. V shed 4 bases and J shed 7 bases, with 17 bases lying between them. The CDR3 extends over 15 amino acids. CDR3: CASSQTQGLPNEQFF. The CDR3 DNA reads TGTGCCAGCTCACAAACGCAAGGGTTGCCAAATGAGCAGTTCTTC.

This clone was observed at least ten times. The rearrangement uses TRBV6-1 and TRBJ2-7, with TRBD1 as a possible D gene (6 bases). In germline, CDR1 is MNHNS, CDR2 SASEGT. V lost 2 bases, J lost 2 bases, and 16 bases lay in between. The CDR3 runs to 16 residues. CDR3 region: CASSELDSLTTYEQYF. The CDR3 DNA reads as TGTGCCAGCAGTGAACTGGACAGCTTAACCACCTACGAGCAGTACTTC.

This clone was counted ten times or more. The J gene is TRBJ1-5, the V gene TRBV9; D unclear. CDR3 length equals 15 residues. Germline V gives CDR1 SGDLS, CDR2 YYNGEE. V was pared by 0 bases and J by 3 bases, with 10 bases between. In nucleotides, the CDR3 is TGTGCCAGCAGCGTAGATGGGGTTCCCAATCAGCCCCAGCATTTT. Translating gives CASSVDGVPNQPQHF.

This clone was observed at least ten times. This chain connects TRBV5-6 to TRBJ2-1, with D unresolved. Trimming shortened V by 5 bases and J by 10 bases, and 13 bases separated the two germline ends. Germline V lookup: CDR1 SGHDT, CDR2 YYEEEE. The CDR3 is 12 amino acids. The CDR3: CASSPPQVEQFF. The CDR3 nucleotides are TGTGCCAGCAGTCCACCCCAGGTGGAGCAGTTCTTC.

The rearrangement links TRBV20-1 to TRBJ2-1; D possibly corresponds to TRBD2 (6 bases). The CDR3 has 14 amino acids. Between the trimmed V and J ends, which lost 3 bases and 6 bases, there was a span of 15 bases. CDR1 and CDR2 (germline): DFQATT, SNEGSKA (reference sequence). CDR3 coding DNA: TGCAGTGCTAGTTCAATCCGGGACTCCAATGAGCAGTTCTTC. This gives the protein CSASSIRDSNEQFF.

The rearrangement links TRBV13 to TRBJ1-4; no reliable D call. CDR1 is PRHDT and CDR2 is FYEKMQ in the germline V gene (reference sequence). Trimming took 0 bases from V and 2 from J, leaving 16 bases between them. The CDR3 runs to 18 residues. CDR3: CASSLGRMRGITNEKLFF. CDR3 bases: TGTGCCAGCAGCTTAGGTCGTATGCGTGGGATCACTAATGAAAAACTGTTTTTT.

This clone was counted at least ten times. The V gene is TRBV25-1, the J gene TRBJ1-1; D gene ambiguous. Germline-derived CDR1 and CDR2 are MGHDK and SYGVNS. The V end lost 9 bases, the J end lost 3 bases, and 11 bases lay between the germline ends. The CDR3 consists of 12 residues. CDR3 amino acids: CASKAGDTEAFF. The CDR3 region has the DNA TGTGCCAGTAAAGCCGGGGACACTGAAGCTTTCTTT.

By share, this clone counts as medium-sized. The J gene is TRBJ2-2, the V gene TRBV28, with 8 bases aligning to TRBD1. This CDR3 region has 15 residues. Trimming cost V 3 bases and J 6 bases; bases outside gene matches: 6. Germline CDR1 and CDR2: MDHEN and SYDVKM. This CDR3 reads CASSFAGGASGELFF. CDR3 DNA: TGTGCCAGCAGTTTCGCAGGGGGCGCCTCCGGGGAGCTGTTTTTT.

Many counts were recorded for this clone. This chain uses TRBV6-5 with TRBJ1-1, with D uncertain. With 0 bases removed from V and 7 bases from J, the gap between germline ends came to 12 bases. Germline CDR1 is MNHEY and CDR2 is SVGAGI. CDR3 length equals 14 residues. CDR3 sequence: CASSYSGNVGEAFF. For the CDR3, the DNA is TGTGCCAGCAGTTACTCGGGGAACGTAGGTGAAGCTTTCTTT.

This clone was counted a few times. The V and J genes are TRBV25-1 and TRBJ2-7; 9 bases fit TRBD1. Germline loops: CDR1 MGHDK, CDR2 SYGVNS. The junction had 13 bases not matched to a gene; V was cut back by 4 bases and J by 6 bases. This CDR3 region has 16 residues. CDR3 coding DNA: TGTGCCAGCAGTGTATCTGGGACAGGGTACTTCTCCGAGCAGTACTTC. Translation gives CASSVSGTGYFSEQYF.

This clone has a count of ten or more. The rearrangement links TRBV13 to TRBJ2-1; 14 bases are shared with TRBD2. J was trimmed by 15 bases and V by 5 bases; bases with no gene match: 18. Per germline, CDR1 PRHDT and CDR2 FYEKMQ (reference sequence). The CDR3 has 17 amino acids. The CDR3: CASSLRPPGTSGRVGFF. CDR3 nucleotides: TGTGCCAGCAGCCTCCGACCCCCGGGGACTAGCGGGAGAGTTGGGTTCTTC.

The chain links TRBV6-1 to TRBJ1-2, with no clear D. The CDR3 loop spans 14 amino acids. The V gene lost 1 base and the J gene lost 6 bases, with 12 bases spanning the gap. CDR1 and CDR2 (germline): MNHNS, SASEGT. The CDR3 DNA is TGTGCCAGCAGTGAAGGGGGAACAGCCGATGGCTACACCTTC. This codes for CASSEGGTADGYTF.

This clone was recorded a few times. V and J are TRBV6-1 and TRBJ2-3; TRBD1 matches 8 bases. In germline, CDR1 is MNHNS, CDR2 SASEGT. Trimming took 4 bases from V and 3 from J; bases not matched to a gene: 9. The CDR3 runs to 16 residues. The CDR3 DNA reads TGTGCCAGCAGTGCCCAAGGACAGGGAGCAACAGATACGCAGTATTTT. Encoded protein: CASSAQGQGATDTQYF.

This clone was counted at least ten times. V and J are TRBV19 and TRBJ2-1, with D perhaps TRBD2 (6 bases). The CDR3 loop spans 15 amino acids. Germline-derived CDR1 and CDR2 are LNHDA and SQIVND (reference sequence). The V end lost 4 bases, the J end lost 7 bases, and 17 bases lay between the germline ends. In DNA, the CDR3 is TGTGCCAGTAGTACAGGGAGGCACCGAATAAATGAGCAGTTCTTC. Its protein product is CASSTGRHRINEQFF.

In the case of this clone: A much larger clone lies one base from this, so it may be a read error. The same CDR3 also results from other DNA sequences found in this sample. The chain carries TRBV20-1 and TRBJ2-5; 7 bases line up with TRBD1. CDR1 DFQATT and CDR2 SNEGSKA come from the germline V gene (reference sequence). This CDR3 has 14 residues. The V and J ends lost 6 bases and 2 bases, in that order; junction bases with no gene match: 9. CDR3 in DNA: TGCAGTGCAAACATTAGGGGGCGGCAAGAGACCCAGTACTTC. It yields the protein CSANIRGRQETQYF.

The chain has TRBV20-1 and TRBJ2-1; 11 bases agree with TRBD2. V gave up 1 base and J gave up 4 bases; unmatched junction bases: 3. The germline CDR1 and CDR2 sequences are DFQATT and SNEGSKA (reference sequence). The CDR3 spans 15 residues. This chain's CDR3 is CSARVVAGGYNEQFF. The CDR3 coding sequence is TGCAGTGCTAGAGTTGTAGCGGGAGGGTACAATGAGCAGTTCTTC.

This clone showed up many times. In DNA, the CDR3 is TGTGCCAGCAGTGAACTCGGGACCTCCTACAATGAGCAGTTCTTC. The encoded protein is CASSELGTSYNEQFF. The chain is built from TRBV25-1 and TRBJ2-1; D is perhaps TRBD1 or TRBD2 (5 bases each). Germline assignment: CDR1 MGHDK and CDR2 SYGVNS. V was trimmed by 2 bases and J by 0 bases, leaving 8 bases between them. CDR3 length equals 15 residues.

On this clone itself: One base away lies a much larger clone, so this may be a sequencing read error. The genes are TRBV20-1 and TRBJ2-7; D is tentatively TRBD1 or TRBD2 (6 bases each). Germline assignment: CDR1 DFQATT and CDR2 SNEGSKA (reference sequence). Between the trimmed V and J ends, which lost 6 bases and 3 bases, there was a span of 21 bases. CDR3 length: 15 amino acids. The DNA for the CDR3 is TGCAGTGCCCCACACGCCGCCGGGGGCATCTACGAGCAGTACTTC. Encoded protein: CSAPHAAGGIYEQYF.

V gene TRBV7-7 combines with J gene TRBJ2-2; 7 bases fit TRBD1. The CDR3 spans 16 residues. In germline, CDR1 is SSHAT, CDR2 FNYEAQ (reference sequence). CDR3 region: CARSRDRRANTGELFF. CDR3 DNA: TGTGCTAGGAGCCGGGACAGAAGGGCGAACACCGGGGAGCTGTTTTTT.

This clone was seen many times. The chain carries TRBV9 and TRBJ2-3; 10 nucleotides align to TRBD2. CDR3 length: 16 residues. Per germline, CDR1 SGDLS and CDR2 YYNGEE. V was pared by 4 bases and J by 2 bases, with 7 bases of the junction left unmatched. CDR3 loop: CASSPRTSGFTDTQYF. The CDR3 DNA reads as TGTGCCAGCAGCCCCCGGACTAGCGGATTCACAGATACGCAGTATTTT.

This clone was counted at least ten times. This chain joins TRBV6-5 and TRBJ1-6; 8 nucleotides align to TRBD1. The CDR3 is 15 residues long. The V segment lost 0 bases and the J segment 9 bases; nucleotides outside the gene matches: 4. Germline CDR1 reads MNHEY; CDR2 reads SVGAGI. CDR3 amino acids: CASSYSGQGSSPLHF. The CDR3 nucleotides read TGTGCCAGCAGTTACTCCGGACAGGGCAGTTCACCCCTCCACTTT.